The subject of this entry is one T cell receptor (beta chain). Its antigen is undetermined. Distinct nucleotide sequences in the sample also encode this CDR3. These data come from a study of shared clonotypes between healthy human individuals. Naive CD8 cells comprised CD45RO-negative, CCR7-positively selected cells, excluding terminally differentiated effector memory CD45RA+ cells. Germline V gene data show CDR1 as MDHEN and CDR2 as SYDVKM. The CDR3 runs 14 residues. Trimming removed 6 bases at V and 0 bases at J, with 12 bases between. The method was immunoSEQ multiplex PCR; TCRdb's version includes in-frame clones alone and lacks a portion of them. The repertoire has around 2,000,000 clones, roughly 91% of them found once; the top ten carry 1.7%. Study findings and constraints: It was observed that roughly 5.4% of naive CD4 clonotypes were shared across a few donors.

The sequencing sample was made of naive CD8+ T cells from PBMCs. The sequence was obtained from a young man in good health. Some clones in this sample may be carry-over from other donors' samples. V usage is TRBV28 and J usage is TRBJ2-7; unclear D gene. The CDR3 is CASSTRGSSYEQYF. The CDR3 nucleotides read TGTGCCAGCAGCACGAGAGGTTCCTCCTACGAGCAGTACTTC.